These 32 T cell receptor beta chains originate from one sample sequenced in a study of identifying expanded T cells in peripheral blood. Sequenced by immunoSEQ multiplex PCR; TCRdb stores in-frame clones only, minus some. This repertoire shows 100,000 to 150,000 clones, roughly 80% found once; its top ten account for 2.5% to 3.5%. Sequencing was performed on blood. The source of these receptors is a person aged 18 to 75 in good health.

This chain joins TRBV6-5 and TRBJ1-5, with D unresolved. Germline CDR1 is MNHEY and CDR2 is SVGAGI. Trimming stripped 0 bases from V and 6 bases from J, with 12 bases between. This CDR3 is 15 amino acids long. The CDR3 protein is CASSYSGEGGQPQHF. The DNA for the CDR3 is TGTGCCAGCAGTTACTCTGGGGAGGGTGGTCAGCCCCAGCATTTT.

This rearrangement joins TRBV5-5 to TRBJ1-1; D gene unclear. The CDR3 totals 15 residues. Trimming shortened V by 4 bases and J by 0 bases, and 13 bases separated the two germline ends. CDR1 SGHKS and CDR2 YYEKEE come from the germline V gene (reference sequence). CDR3 in amino acids: CASSTQWSMNTEAFF. For the CDR3, the DNA is TGTGCCAGCAGCACGCAGTGGTCCATGAACACTGAAGCTTTCTTT.

The V gene is TRBV30, the J gene TRBJ2-2; tentative D call: TRBD1 (6 bases). V was trimmed by 4 bases and J by 8 bases, leaving 14 bases between them. There are 13 residues in the CDR3. Germline CDR1 is GTSNPN and CDR2 is SVGIG (reference sequence). The CDR3, as DNA: TGTGCCTGGATAAGGACAGTAGGAGGGGAGCTGTTTTTT. It yields the protein CAWIRTVGGELFF. The full variable domain, its missing parts supplied by reference TRBV30 and TRBJ2-2, is SQTIHQWPATLVQPVGSPLSLECTVEGTSNPNLYWYRQAAGRGLQLLFYSVGIGQISSEVPQNLSASRPQDRQFILSSKKLLLSDSGFYLCAWIRTVGGELFFGEGSRLTVL.

The chain carries TRBV10-2 and TRBJ1-5; unclear D gene. The germline V gene has CDR1 WSHSY and CDR2 SAAADI. V shed 6 bases and J shed 4 bases, with 16 bases lying between them. The CDR3 runs 15 residues. CDR3 sequence (DNA): TGCGCCAGCAGCGCTGCCCGGGGTTTAAATCAGCCCCAGCATTTT. It codes for CASSAARGLNQPQHF.

This clone was seen only once. The chain joins TRBV6-5 to TRBJ2-1; D unclear. V dropped 10 bases and J dropped 6 bases, with 19 bases sitting between them. The CDR3 extends over 14 amino acids. Germline V gene data show CDR1 as MNHEY and CDR2 as SVGAGI. The CDR3, as DNA: TGTGCCACCCATCACCCACTTGGAAGCAATGAGCAGTTCTTC. It translates to CATHHPLGSNEQFF.

The genes are TRBV5-6 and TRBJ2-3; TRBD2 aligns across 13 bases. The ends lost 3 bases at V and 2 bases at J; junction bases unmatched: 3. The germline gives CDR1 SGHDT, CDR2 YYEEEE. The CDR3 has 16 residues. CDR3 amino acids: CASSSGLAGVTDTQYF. CDR3 coding DNA: TGTGCCAGCAGCTCAGGACTAGCGGGGGTCACAGATACGCAGTATTTT. Filled out from reference TRBV5-6 and TRBJ2-3, the complete variable domain reads DAGVTQSPTHLIKTRGQQVTLRCSPKSGHDTVSWYQQALGQGPQFIFQYYEEEERQRGNFPDRFSGHQFPNYSSELNVNALLLGDSALYLCASSSGLAGVTDTQYFGPGTRLTVL.

This rearrangement joins TRBV19 to TRBJ1-4; unclear D gene. This CDR3 is built from 17 residues. V lost 6 bases and J lost 11, with 28 bases in between. Germline CDR1 LNHDA, CDR2 SQIVND (reference sequence). CDR3 coding DNA: TGTGCCAGTAGCACAAGCCCCGGGGTATCTTTTGGCGGGAAACTGTTTTTT. Translated: CASSTSPGVSFGGKLFF.

The gene calls are TRBV19 and TRBJ2-2; either TRBD1 or TRBD2 may supply D (5 bases each). Germline CDR1 is LNHDA and CDR2 is SQIVND (reference sequence). V was trimmed by 9 bases and J by 5 bases, leaving 22 bases between them. The CDR3 has 16 amino acids. CDR3 residues: CASRGPGPKGTGELFF. CDR3 in DNA: TGTGCCAGCAGAGGGCCGGGACCGAAGGGGACCGGGGAGCTGTTTTTT.

The chain carries TRBV5-1 and TRBJ2-7; 9 nucleotides align to TRBD1. The CDR3 runs 14 residues. J was trimmed by 7 bases and V by 0 bases; bases with no gene match: 5. Germline CDR1 is SGHRS and CDR2 is YFSETQ. CDR3 sequence (DNA): TGCGCCAGCAGCTTGGCGACAGGGGGTGAAGAGCAGTACTTC. It specifies CASSLATGGEEQYF.

CDR3 protein: CAWSEGLSNQPQHF. As DNA, the CDR3 is TGTGCCTGGTCCGAGGGCCTCAGCAATCAGCCCCAGCATTTT. The V and J genes are TRBV30 and TRBJ1-5; D uncertain. CDR1 GTSNPN and CDR2 SVGIG come from the germline V gene (reference sequence). The CDR3 loop spans 14 amino acids. V lost 5 bases and J lost 1, with 12 bases in between.

This clone appeared a single time. The chain couples TRBV6-6 to TRBJ1-1; no definite D call. V was shortened by 2 bases and J by 0 bases, with 4 bases between the two germline ends. The CDR3 is made up of 13 amino acids. CDR1 and CDR2 (germline): MNHNY, SVGAGI (reference sequence). The CDR3 is CASSYQVNTEAFF. The CDR3 nucleotides are TGTGCCAGCAGTTACCAGGTGAACACTGAAGCTTTCTTT.

This chain uses TRBV5-3 with TRBJ1-2, with TRBD1 as a possible D gene (6 bases). TRBV5-3 carries the ORF label, with uncertain function. Trimming stripped 2 bases from V and 6 bases from J, with 17 bases between. The length of the CDR3 is 15 residues. CDR3 in DNA: TGTGCCAGAAGCTTCTCAGGGACAAGGAAAAATGGCTACACCTTC. As protein: CARSFSGTRKNGYTF.

The rearrangement joins TRBV6-6 to TRBJ1-6; maybe TRBD1 (5 bases). Trimming took 8 bases from V and 4 from J, leaving 18 bases between them. The CDR3 consists of 16 residues. From germline, CDR1 is MNHNY and CDR2 SVGAGI (reference sequence). CDR3 protein: CASGWLLQAYNSPLHF. For the CDR3, the DNA is TGTGCCAGCGGGTGGTTATTACAGGCTTATAATTCACCCCTCCACTTT.

The chain recombines TRBV11-2 with TRBJ1-2; D gene unclear. Germline V gives CDR1 SGHAT, CDR2 FQNNGV. The CDR3 totals 12 residues. The V end was cut by 2 bases, the J end by 10 bases, with 11 bases between. CDR3 DNA: TGTGCCAGCAGCTTATCTGGCACTCTCTACACCTTC. Its translation: CASSLSGTLYTF.

The V gene is TRBV6-5, the J gene TRBJ2-6, with D possibly TRBD1 on 6 matching bases. Trimming removed 2 bases at V and 1 base at J, with 9 bases between. CDR1 and CDR2 (germline): MNHEY, SVGAGI. This CDR3 has 16 residues. The CDR3 DNA reads TGTGCCAGCAGTTACACAGGGATATCTGGGGCCAACGTCCTGACTTTC. Amino acid sequence: CASSYTGISGANVLTF.

The chain joins TRBV18 to TRBJ1-2; no definite D call. Trimming removed 2 bases at V and 8 bases at J, with 12 bases between. Germline V CDR1 and CDR2: KGHSH, LQKENI. The CDR3 totals 13 residues. CDR3 coding DNA: TGTGCCAGCTCACCAGAACCAGTCCGAGGCTACACCTTC. It specifies CASSPEPVRGYTF.

Here the CDR3 reads CASSQEQGRQPQHF. The CDR3 DNA reads as TGCGCCAGCAGCCAAGAACAGGGCCGCCAGCCCCAGCATTTT. The chain combines TRBV4-1 with TRBJ1-5; D possibly corresponds to TRBD1 (6 bases). The germline V gene has CDR1 MGHRA and CDR2 YSYEKL. Trimming took 0 bases from V and 7 from J, leaving 10 bases between them. This CDR3 is built from 14 residues.

This clone was seen once. This chain connects TRBV29-1 to TRBJ2-4; no definite D call. CDR3 length: 17 amino acids. Germline-derived CDR1 and CDR2 are SQVTM and ANQGSEA. Deletions cut 0 bases from V and 1 base from J, with 16 bases between. This chain's CDR3 is CSVEDQDLLGAKNIQYF. The CDR3 bases are TGCAGCGTTGAAGATCAGGATCTTTTGGGGGCCAAAAACATTCAGTACTTC.

This clone was seen only a few times. The chain links TRBV5-3 to TRBJ1-5; no firm D call. TRBV5-3 is placed among ORFs of uncertain function. With 6 bases removed from V and 2 bases from J, the gap between germline ends came to 12 bases. This CDR3 contains 14 residues. CDR3 DNA: TGTGCCAGAAATCTCAGGCGGCGCAATCAGCCCCAGCATTTT. It specifies CARNLRRRNQPQHF.

The chain carries TRBV6-5 and TRBJ1-1; the D gene is possibly TRBD1 (6 bases). Trimming removed 10 bases at V and 1 base at J, with 19 bases between. The CDR3 loop spans 15 amino acids. Germline V gives CDR1 MNHEY, CDR2 SVGAGI. DNA for the CDR3: TGTGCCACCAAAAGACTGGGGGGCAGGAACACTGAAGCTTTCTTT. Residues: CATKRLGGRNTEAFF.

The gene calls are TRBV14 and TRBJ1-6; D perhaps matches TRBD1 (5 bases). Germline lookup yields CDR1 SGHDN and CDR2 FVKESK. V lost 4 bases, J lost 10 bases, and 14 bases lay in between. The CDR3 extends over 14 amino acids. CDR3 in amino acids: CASSPQGGRSPLHF. The CDR3 DNA is TGTGCCAGCAGCCCCCAGGGAGGCAGGTCACCCCTCCACTTT.

The V gene is TRBV19, the J gene TRBJ1-1; 7 bases fit TRBD1. The CDR3 covers 14 residues. V shed 7 bases and J 8 bases; nucleotides not matched to a gene: 13. Per the germline V gene, CDR1 is LNHDA and CDR2 is SQIVND (reference sequence). CDR3 coding DNA: TGTGCCAGTAAATCATACAGGGGCTCCGCAGAAGCTTTCTTT. This gives the protein CASKSYRGSAEAFF.

The chain links TRBV6-5 to TRBJ2-7, with D possibly matching TRBD1 (6 bases). The CDR3 is 15 residues long. Looked up from germline, CDR1 is MNHEY and CDR2 is SVGAGI. Trimming shortened V by 4 bases and J by 3 bases, and 16 bases separated the two germline ends. In nucleotides, the CDR3 is TGTGCCAGCAGTTTTCAGGGGCCTGCTAACTACGAGCAGTACTTC. Protein: CASSFQGPANYEQYF.

The DNA of the CDR3 is TGTGCCAGCAGATCATGGAATAATGAAAAACTGTTTTTT. As protein: CASRSWNNEKLFF. This chain uses TRBV6-5 with TRBJ1-4; D remains unclear. Trimming pared 6 bases from V and 4 bases from J, leaving 9 bases between. The CDR3 spans 13 residues. CDR1 is MNHEY and CDR2 is SVGAGI in the germline V gene.

The V and J genes are TRBV25-1 and TRBJ2-7; possibly TRBD1 or TRBD2 for D (6 bases each). Trimming left V 4 bases short and J 4 bases short, with 11 bases between. Per germline, CDR1 MGHDK and CDR2 SYGVNS. This CDR3 region has 13 residues. The CDR3 DNA is TGTGCCAGCAGTGCCACAGGGACTTACGAGCAGTACTTC. Protein sequence: CASSATGTYEQYF.

This clone showed up just a few times. The genes are TRBV5-4 and TRBJ1-4; D may be TRBD1 (6 bases). The CDR3 is 14 amino acids. In germline, CDR1 is SGHNT, CDR2 YYREEE (reference sequence). Deletions cut 2 bases from V and 7 bases from J, with 12 bases between. This CDR3 is CASSLQGATEKLFF. CDR3 in DNA: TGTGCCAGCAGCTTACAGGGAGCGACTGAAAAACTGTTTTTT.

V gene TRBV15 combines with J gene TRBJ1-4; 9 bases line up with TRBD1. CDR3 length equals 16 residues. Per the germline V gene, CDR1 is LNHNV and CDR2 is YYDKDF (reference sequence). Trimming took 1 base from V and 6 from J; bases not matched to a gene: 6. The CDR3: CATSRGGQGPYEKLFF. The DNA for the CDR3 is TGTGCCACCAGCAGAGGGGGACAGGGTCCCTATGAAAAACTGTTTTTT.

V gene TRBV6-1 combines with J gene TRBJ1-2; D may be TRBD1 (6 bases). This CDR3 has 16 amino acids. Germline V CDR1 and CDR2: MNHNS, SASEGT. Trimming left V 2 bases short and J 8 bases short, with 21 bases between. CDR3 amino acids: CASSESNWDTDGGYTF. The DNA for the CDR3 is TGTGCCAGCAGTGAATCAAATTGGGACACTGATGGGGGCTACACCTTC.

The V call is TRBV6-5, the J call TRBJ2-7, with D possibly TRBD2 on 5 matching bases. This CDR3 is 15 amino acids long. Per the germline V gene, CDR1 is MNHEY and CDR2 is SVGAGI. Trimming pared 6 bases from V and 3 bases from J, leaving 18 bases between. In DNA, the CDR3 is TGTGCCAGCAGATCCCACGCCGGGATCAACTACGAGCAGTACTTC. Amino acids: CASRSHAGINYEQYF.

The genes are TRBV18 and TRBJ1-2, with 7 nucleotides matching TRBD1. Unmatched junction bases numbered 7, after V lost 6 bases and J lost 9 bases. The CDR3 has 12 residues. The germline gives CDR1 KGHSH, CDR2 LQKENI. CDR3 DNA sequence: TGTGCCAGCTCGCTTAGACAGGGTAGCTACACCTTC. It specifies CASSLRQGSYTF.

The chain has TRBV18 and TRBJ2-6, with D possibly matching TRBD1 (6 bases). This CDR3 has 18 residues. The V end lost 3 bases, the J end lost 0 bases, and 15 bases lay between the germline ends. The germline V gene encodes CDR1 KGHSH and CDR2 LQKENI. The CDR3 protein is CASSPPRGQISGANVLTF. The CDR3 coding sequence is TGTGCCAGCTCACCCCCGCGCGGACAGATCTCTGGGGCCAACGTCCTGACTTTC.

V and J are TRBV5-4 and TRBJ1-1; the D gene is possibly TRBD1 (5 bases). V lost 4 bases to trimming and J lost 5 bases, with 18 bases between them. The CDR3 extends over 15 amino acids. The germline V gene has CDR1 SGHNT and CDR2 YYREEE (reference sequence). Written as DNA, the CDR3 is TGTGCCAGCAGCACAAGGGGTCAGACGTGGACTGAAGCTTTCTTT. Its protein is CASSTRGQTWTEAFF.